The 5 T cell receptor beta chains presented below share a single source sample, sequenced in a study of T cell responses to AZD1222 COVID-19 vaccine. The repertoire was sequenced with immunoSEQ multiplex PCR; TCRdb's copy has only in-frame clones and lacks some. This sample has tens of thousands of clones, with about nine tenths found just once. The sequencing used peripheral blood, collected on day 0 of AZD1222 vaccination. All receptors derive from an adult in good health.

The rearrangement joins TRBV7-9 to TRBJ2-3; TRBD2 aligns across 10 bases. Germline CDR1 SEHNR, CDR2 FQNEAQ (reference sequence). This CDR3 spans 17 amino acids. Trimming at V came to 7 bases and at J to 6 bases, leaving 16 bases not matched to a gene. Here the CDR3 reads CASTTGRAGGETDTQYF. CDR3 nucleotide sequence: TGTGCCAGCACCACCGGAAGAGCGGGGGGGGAGACGGATACGCAGTATTTT.

The genes are TRBV3-1 (or the pseudogene TRBV3-2) and TRBJ2-7; weak D call: TRBD2 (5 bases). V was pared by 6 bases and J by 1 base, with 10 bases between. Per germline, CDR1 LGHDT and CDR2 YNNKEL (reference sequence). CDR3 length: 13 amino acids. Here the CDR3 reads CASSKKRSYEQYF. CDR3 nucleotide sequence: TGTGCCAGCAGTAAGAAGCGGTCCTACGAGCAGTACTTC.

This chain uses TRBV21-1 with TRBJ2-1; TRBD1, the table's D call, lacks a check against the DNA. TRBV21-1 is a pseudogene segment. The CDR3 covers 17 residues. This CDR3 reads CASSNSRRTGENDEQFF. In nucleotides, the CDR3 is TGTGCCAGCAGCAACAGCAGACGGACAGGGGAGAACGATGAGCAGTTCTTC.

The CDR3 loop is CASSPGGYEQYF. The CDR3 nucleotides read TGTGCCAGCAGCCCCGGAGGGTACGAGCAGTACTTC. V gene TRBV14 combines with J gene TRBJ2-7; perhaps TRBD2 as D (6 bases). The V and J ends lost 4 bases and 4 bases respectively, with 8 bases between them. The CDR3 extends over 12 amino acids. Germline V gives CDR1 SGHDN, CDR2 FVKESK. Drawing the rest from reference TRBV14 and TRBJ2-7, the complete variable domain is EAGVTQFPSHSVIEKGQTVTLRCDPISGHDNLYWYRRVMGKEIKFLLHFVKESKQDESGMPNNRFLAERTGGTYSTLKVQPAELEDSGVYFCASSPGGYEQYFGPGTRLTVT.

The genes are TRBV5-1 and TRBJ2-1; unclear D gene. Trimming left V 6 bases short and J 8 bases short, with 18 bases between. The germline V gene encodes CDR1 SGHRS and CDR2 YFSETQ. The CDR3 extends over 14 amino acids. CDR3 region: CASTPTPPVDEQFF. CDR3 bases: TGCGCCAGCACCCCGACGCCTCCCGTCGATGAGCAGTTCTTC.